This T cell receptor beta chain was recorded in a study of CD8+CD57+ T cells in acquired aplastic anemia. Study information: Each DNA sample taken from sorted CD4+ and CD8+ cells came to 3 to 4 ug on average.

Study conclusions and caveats: Over 25 CD8+ CDR3 sequences occurred in both the patients and the controls.

TCR beta VDJ and CDR3 were profiled, and genomic DNA was the template. Via MiXCR, TCRdb re-called the reads, giving one row per CDR3 protein. The data contain about 150,000 distinct CDR3 sequences, roughly 50% of them singletons. For sequencing, patients were chosen who had shown expansion of CD8+CD57+ cells by flow cytometry. Every one of the patients had aplastic anemia (severe, acquired). The CDR3 sequence is 14 residues long. Germline V gives CDR1 LNHDA, CDR2 SQIVND (reference sequence). Deletions cut 4 bases from V and 7 bases from J, with 16 bases between. As to this clonotype: Its target is unknown.

Input material: sorted CD4+, CD8+, or CD8+CD57+ T cells (not recorded which) from PBMCs. This sequence joins TRBV19 and TRBJ1-1; D not certain. This TCR derives from a human donor with aplastic anemia. As DNA, the CDR3 is TGTGCCAGTAGTAAGTTTGTAGCAACTAATGAAGCTTTCTTT. It is translated as CASSKFVATNEAFF.